These T cell receptor beta chains were read from a single sample in a study of cytomegalovirus exposure and HLA in healthy donors. Data came from immunoSEQ multiplex PCR; TCRdb stores just in-frame clones and leaves some out. Here the sample spans about 86,000 clones, just under 80% being singletons. Sequencing used PBMCs. Receptors originate from a male donor in good health and CMV-seropositive. The CDR3 runs from the conserved cysteine through the conserved F or W. D genes are given only for firm matches. The size field is filled for only some rows; it gives once, few, many or a size class.

J gene: TRBJ2-3; V gene: TRBV11-2; D gene: -; CDR3 length: 15; clone size: -; CDR3 DNA: TGTGCCAGCAGCCCAACCTCCGGTGGGTGGAGTACGCAGTATTTT; CDR3 protein: CASSPTSGGWSTQYF
J gene: TRBJ1-1; V gene: TRBV6-1; D gene: TRBD1; CDR3 length: 12; clone size: -; CDR3 DNA: TGTGCCAGCACAGGACAGGTCTCTGAAGCTTTCTTT; CDR3 protein: CASTGQVSEAFF
J gene: TRBJ2-3; V gene: TRBV7-3; D gene: -; CDR3 length: 16; clone size: few; CDR3 DNA: TGTGCCAGCAGCTTATTTCGACTAGACAGCACAGATACGCAGTATTTT; CDR3 protein: CASSLFRLDSTDTQYF
J gene: TRBJ2-3; V gene: TRBV7-3; D gene: -; CDR3 length: 14; clone size: -; CDR3 DNA: TGTGCCAGCAGCTTAGAACCGTCCGGGGATACGCAGTATTTT; CDR3 protein: CASSLEPSGDTQYF
J gene: TRBJ2-6; V gene: TRBV11-1; D gene: -; CDR3 length: 16; clone size: once; CDR3 DNA: TGTGCCAGCAGCTTGGACAGCTTCTCTGGGGCCAACGTCCTGACTTTC; CDR3 protein: CASSLDSFSGANVLTF
J gene: TRBJ1-1; V gene: TRBV5-1; D gene: TRBD1; CDR3 length: 15; clone size: few; CDR3 DNA: TGCGCCAGCAGCTTGGGCTCGACAGGGGCGGGTGAAGCTTTCTTT; CDR3 protein: CASSLGSTGAGEAFF
J gene: TRBJ2-2; V gene: TRBV7-9; D gene: -; CDR3 length: 12; clone size: -; CDR3 DNA: TGTGCCAGCAGCTTGGGGCCCGGGGAGCTGTTTTTT; CDR3 protein: CASSLGPGELFF
J gene: TRBJ2-7; V gene: TRBV5-8; D gene: TRBD1; CDR3 length: 15; clone size: -; CDR3 DNA: TGTGCCAGCAGCACCGGACAGGTCCACTCCTACGAGCAGTACTTC; CDR3 protein: CASSTGQVHSYEQYF
J gene: TRBJ2-7; V gene: TRBV29-1; D gene: TRBD1; CDR3 length: 12; clone size: once; CDR3 DNA: TGCAGCGTGGGACAGGTCTCCTACGAGCAGTACTTC; CDR3 protein: CSVGQVSYEQYF
J gene: TRBJ1-2; V gene: TRBV6-1; D gene: TRBD1; CDR3 length: 14; clone size: -; CDR3 DNA: TGTGCCAGCAGTCCCCGGACAGGGAGCTATGGCTACACCTTC; CDR3 protein: CASSPRTGSYGYTF
J gene: TRBJ1-1; V gene: TRBV19; D gene: -; CDR3 length: 15; clone size: -; CDR3 DNA: TGTGCCAGTAGTATACGAACGACAGTGAACACTGAAGCTTTCTTT; CDR3 protein: CASSIRTTVNTEAFF
J gene: TRBJ2-7; V gene: TRBV2; D gene: TRBD2; CDR3 length: 15; clone size: -; CDR3 DNA: TGTGCCAGCAGTTATAGCGGGGCTAGCTCCTACGAGCAGTACTTC; CDR3 protein: CASSYSGASSYEQYF
J gene: TRBJ2-1; V gene: TRBV28; D gene: TRBD2; CDR3 length: 17; clone size: -; CDR3 DNA: TGTGCCAGCAGTTTGGCCGGACTAGCGGGCTCCTACAATGAGCAGTTCTTC; CDR3 protein: CASSLAGLAGSYNEQFF
J gene: TRBJ1-4; V gene: TRBV9; D gene: -; CDR3 length: 14; clone size: -; CDR3 DNA: TGTGCCAGCAGCGCCTCCGGGAATAGTGAAAAACTGTTTTTT; CDR3 protein: CASSASGNSEKLFF
J gene: TRBJ1-2; V gene: TRBV5-4; D gene: -; CDR3 length: 13; clone size: -; CDR3 DNA: TGTGCCAGCAGCTTGGTCCCAGGGTATGGCTACACCTTC; CDR3 protein: CASSLVPGYGYTF
J gene: TRBJ2-7; V gene: TRBV6-5; D gene: TRBD1; CDR3 length: 13; clone size: medium-sized; CDR3 DNA: TGTGCCAGCAGCACGGACAGGAAGTACGAGCAGTACTTC; CDR3 protein: CASSTDRKYEQYF
J gene: TRBJ2-7; V gene: TRBV5-1; D gene: TRBD2; CDR3 length: 17; clone size: -; CDR3 DNA: TGCGTCAGCAGCCCCACCCTAACTAGCGGGTCCTCCTACGAGCAGTACTTC; CDR3 protein: CVSSPTLTSGSSYEQYF
J gene: TRBJ2-7; V gene: TRBV5-1; D gene: TRBD2; CDR3 length: 14; clone size: -; CDR3 DNA: TGCGCCAGCAGCTTTAGCGGGAGCTCCTACGAGCAGTACTTC; CDR3 protein: CASSFSGSSYEQYF
J gene: TRBJ1-4; V gene: TRBV19; D gene: TRBD1; CDR3 length: 16; clone size: -; CDR3 DNA: TGTGCCAGTAGTGCCGGGACAGGGGAAGGAAGGGAAAAACTGTTTTTT; CDR3 protein: CASSAGTGEGREKLFF
J gene: TRBJ2-3; V gene: TRBV6-4; D gene: TRBD2; CDR3 length: 15; clone size: -; CDR3 DNA: TGTGCCAGCAGTTCTAGCGGGAGTGGCACAGATACGCAGTATTTT; CDR3 protein: CASSSSGSGTDTQYF
J gene: TRBJ1-1; V gene: TRBV5-6; D gene: TRBD1; CDR3 length: 15; clone size: -; CDR3 DNA: TGTGCCAGCAGCTACTGGACAGGGTTGGGCACTGAAGCTTTCTTT; CDR3 protein: CASSYWTGLGTEAFF
J gene: TRBJ2-6; V gene: TRBV18; D gene: TRBD1; CDR3 length: 18; clone size: -; CDR3 DNA: TGTGCCAGCTCTCCGAGGACAGGGTCTTCCTCTGGGGCCAACGTCCTGACTTTC; CDR3 protein: CASSPRTGSSSGANVLTF